This T cell receptor (beta chain) was documented in a study of blood T cell repertoires in COVID-19. Study-level information: The cDNA or gDNA used as material had been derived from T cells, B-cell-depleted T cells, or PBMCs.

Produced via immunoSEQ multiplex PCR; TCRdb's table is partial and in-frame only. The sample yields over 600,000 clones, 75% to 90% seen once. Trimming left V 1 base short and J 4 bases short, with 13 bases between. Germline assignment: CDR1 SEHNR and CDR2 FQNEAQ (reference sequence). There are 15 residues in the CDR3. The source is a woman aged 18-29 years with acute or convalescent COVID-19. Specimen: peripheral blood. The chain carries TRBV7-9 and TRBJ1-2, with TRBD1 as a possible D gene (6 bases). CDR3 loop: CASSLGTGTTYGYTF. As DNA, the CDR3 is TGTGCCAGCAGCTTAGGAACAGGGACCACCTATGGCTACACCTTC.